The 26 T cell receptor beta chains in this list originate from one sample, sequenced in a study of graft-versus-host responses after intestinal transplantation. Antigens of these TCRs are unknown. The protocol was immunoSEQ multiplex PCR, while the TCRdb copy is restricted to in-frame clones and leaves out a portion. The repertoire holds about 94,000 clones, with more than 85% as singletons. The specimen comprised unstimulated CD8+ T cells sorted from spleen or lymph node cells, sampled before intestinal transplant. The receptors derive from a human donor who received an intestinal transplant.

DNA of the CDR3: TGTGCCAGCAGCCGTACAGGGTGGACTGAAGCTTTCTTT. Its protein product is CASSRTGWTEAFF. The chain carries TRBV6-1 and TRBJ1-1; a possible D gene is TRBD1 (6 bases). The CDR3 has 13 residues. Deletions cut 6 bases from V and 5 bases from J, with 13 bases between. Germline V CDR1 and CDR2: MNHNS, SASEGT.

This chain connects TRBV6-5 to TRBJ2-5; D unresolved. Trimming stripped 4 bases from V and 5 bases from J, with 5 bases between. The CDR3 sequence is 11 residues long. Germline V gene data show CDR1 as MNHEY and CDR2 as SVGAGI. CDR3 protein: CASSSEETQYF. In DNA, the CDR3 is TGTGCCAGCAGTTCCGAGGAGACCCAGTACTTC.

This chain links TRBV29-1 with TRBJ2-1; a possible D gene is TRBD2 (6 bases). The CDR3 has 12 residues. Germline-derived CDR1 and CDR2 are SQVTM and ANQGSEA. Trimming pared 4 bases from V and 10 bases from J, leaving 14 bases between. CDR3 sequence (DNA): TGCAGCGTTGTGGGGGGAATAGGAGAGCAGTTCTTC. Amino acids: CSVVGGIGEQFF.

The V call is TRBV28, the J call TRBJ1-5; D ambiguous. The germline V gene has CDR1 MDHEN and CDR2 SYDVKM. The V end was cut by 4 bases, the J end by 4 bases, with 8 bases between. This CDR3 spans 13 amino acids. The CDR3 region is CASSSGINQPQHF. The CDR3 DNA sequence: TGTGCCAGCAGTTCCGGGATAAATCAGCCCCAGCATTTT.

To note about this clone: The junction does not match germline at one end; this may be a read error. The CDR3 region has the DNA TGTGCCAGCACTGAAGGTCCACACGCGAACACTGAAGCTTTCTTT. This translates into CASTEGPHANTEAFF. The rearrangement joins TRBV2 to TRBJ1-1; D not certain. Germline CDR1 reads SNHLY; CDR2 reads FYNNEI. This CDR3 spans 15 amino acids.

The CDR3 DNA reads TGTGCCAGCAGCTCGACAGGGGGCTACGAGCAGTACTTC. This sequence encodes CASSSTGGYEQYF. The gene calls are TRBV5-6 and TRBJ2-7; 9 bases agree with TRBD1. The CDR3 has 13 amino acids. Losses at the gene ends were 3 bases for V and 3 bases for J; bases not matched to a gene: 1. CDR1 is SGHDT, CDR2 YYEEEE, per germline.

This chain connects TRBV4-3 to TRBJ2-7; D is possibly TRBD2 (7 bases). With 1 base removed from V and 5 bases from J, the gap between germline ends came to 15 bases. The germline gives CDR1 LGHNA, CDR2 YSLEER. This CDR3 has 15 amino acids. The CDR3 is CASSQGRGLGNEQYF. The CDR3 coding sequence is TGCGCCAGCAGCCAAGGGCGGGGGCTAGGAAACGAGCAGTACTTC.

In this sample, this clone turned up once. This rearrangement joins TRBV11-2 to TRBJ2-7; D possibly corresponds to TRBD2 (7 bases). Looked up from germline, CDR1 is SGHAT and CDR2 is FQNNGV. V dropped 3 bases and J dropped 6 bases, with 15 bases sitting between them. The CDR3 runs 14 residues. The CDR3 loop is CASSFWGGGLEQYF. In DNA form, the CDR3 reads TGTGCCAGCAGCTTTTGGGGGGGCGGGCTCGAGCAGTACTTC.

The V call is TRBV2, the J call TRBJ2-5; a possible D gene is TRBD1 (7 bases). The CDR3 spans 16 residues. V was shortened by 6 bases and J by 5 bases, with 22 bases between the two germline ends. Germline assignment: CDR1 SNHLY and CDR2 FYNNEI. This chain's CDR3 is CASRPGDSRRWETQYF. For the CDR3, the DNA is TGTGCCAGCAGACCGGGGGACAGCCGGAGATGGGAGACCCAGTACTTC.

The chain recombines TRBV7-9 with TRBJ1-2; the D is unclear. The CDR3 totals 13 residues. Germline V gene data show CDR1 as SEHNR and CDR2 as FQNEAQ (reference sequence). The V end lost 2 bases, the J end lost 8 bases, and 12 bases lay between the germline ends. The CDR3 nucleotides read TGTGCCAGCAGCTTACAAAGAGGCCAAGGCTACACCTTC. It encodes CASSLQRGQGYTF.

About this clone itself: At the DNA level, this CDR3 is encoded by other sequences in the same sample as well. V gene TRBV7-9 combines with J gene TRBJ2-7; D remains ambiguous. This CDR3 comprises 11 residues. Germline V lookup: CDR1 SEHNR, CDR2 FQNEAQ (reference sequence). Between the trimmed V and J ends, which lost 8 bases and 4 bases, there was a span of 9 bases. CDR3 sequence (DNA): TGTGCCAGCTCCCCGGGTTACGAGCAGTACTTC. Protein product: CASSPGYEQYF.

V is TRBV4-1 and J is TRBJ1-4; a weak D match, TRBD1 (6 bases). Germline CDR1 MGHRA, CDR2 YSYEKL. CDR3 length equals 15 residues. V dropped 5 bases and J dropped 6 bases, with 16 bases sitting between them. CDR3 amino acids: CASSTNPDRDEKLFF. CDR3 nucleotide sequence: TGCGCCAGCAGCACCAACCCGGACAGAGATGAAAAACTGTTTTTT.

The chain uses TRBV30 and TRBJ2-3; the D gene is possibly TRBD1 (6 bases). This CDR3 has 15 amino acids. The V and J ends lost 0 bases and 0 bases respectively, with 10 bases between them. Per the germline V gene, CDR1 is GTSNPN and CDR2 is SVGIG (reference sequence). The CDR3 coding sequence is TGTGCCTGGAGTGTAGGGGGATCCAGCACAGATACGCAGTATTTT. This encodes CAWSVGGSSTDTQYF. Full variable domain (remainder filled in from reference TRBV30 and TRBJ2-3): SQTIHQWPATLVQPVGSPLSLECTVEGTSNPNLYWYRQAAGRGLQLLFYSVGIGQISSEVPQNLSASRPQDRQFILSSKKLLLSDSGFYLCAWSVGGSSTDTQYFGPGTRLTVL.

This clone was detected only once. The chain couples TRBV13 to TRBJ2-3, with 12 bases identical to TRBD2. CDR1 is PRHDT, CDR2 FYEKMQ, per germline (reference sequence). With V trimmed by 4 bases and J by 5 bases, 19 bases remained unmatched. The CDR3 spans 20 residues. CDR3 residues: CASSSNFDLAGGPRGDTQYF. As DNA, the CDR3 is TGTGCCAGCAGCTCAAACTTCGATCTAGCGGGGGGGCCGAGGGGAGATACGCAGTATTTT.

The chain uses TRBV7-9 and TRBJ2-7, with TRBD1 matching 7 bases. The CDR3 has 14 amino acids. Germline-derived CDR1 and CDR2 are SEHNR and FQNEAQ (reference sequence). The J segment lost 2 bases and the V segment lost 4 bases, leaving 5 bases of the junction unmatched. CDR3 residues: CASSSGQQPYEQYF. The CDR3 nucleotides read TGTGCCAGCAGCTCGGGACAGCAGCCCTACGAGCAGTACTTC.

The gene calls are TRBV27 and TRBJ1-1, with D possibly matching TRBD1 (5 bases). Germline CDR1 MNHEY, CDR2 SMNVEV (reference sequence). The CDR3 contains 15 residues. The germline V and J ends were trimmed by 5 bases and 0 bases, with 13 bases remaining between them. DNA of the CDR3: TGTGCCAGCAGTCCAAGGACAAGGCTGAACACTGAAGCTTTCTTT. This sequence encodes CASSPRTRLNTEAFF.

This chain uses TRBV19 with TRBJ2-3; D might be TRBD1 (6 bases). V lost 7 bases, J lost 3 bases, and 11 bases lay in between. Germline loops: CDR1 LNHDA, CDR2 SQIVND (reference sequence). The CDR3 length is 13 residues. The CDR3 nucleotides read TGTGCCAGTACCAGGGGTGGTACAGATACGCAGTATTTT. This translates into CASTRGGTDTQYF.

The chain joins TRBV30 to TRBJ1-2; D perhaps matches TRBD1 (5 bases). V lost 4 bases to trimming and J lost 6 bases, with 18 bases between them. The CDR3 contains 14 residues. Germline CDR1 reads GTSNPN; CDR2 reads SVGIG (reference sequence). CDR3 in amino acids: CAWTRTGGGDGYTF. The CDR3 region has the DNA TGTGCCTGGACCCGAACCGGGGGAGGGGATGGCTACACCTTC.

This chain joins TRBV28 and TRBJ1-5; a possible D gene is TRBD1 (6 bases). V lost 9 bases to trimming and J lost 0 bases, with 21 bases between them. Germline values: CDR1 MDHEN, CDR2 SYDVKM. This CDR3 comprises 17 residues. CDR3 DNA: TGTGCCAGGATTCCCTGGGGGCCTTATTATAGCAATCAGCCCCAGCATTTT. Its translation: CARIPWGPYYSNQPQHF.

This rearrangement joins TRBV15 to TRBJ1-1; D might be TRBD1 (5 bases). V lost 3 bases to trimming and J lost 5 bases, with 10 bases between them. Germline V gene data show CDR1 as LNHNV and CDR2 as YYDKDF (reference sequence). The CDR3 loop spans 13 amino acids. The CDR3 reads CATSSHQGTEAFF. The CDR3 nucleotides are TGTGCCACCAGCAGCCACCAGGGTACTGAAGCTTTCTTT.

The rearrangement joins TRBV30 to TRBJ2-1, with TRBD1 identical over 9 bases. The germline V gene has CDR1 GTSNPN and CDR2 SVGIG (reference sequence). The CDR3 is made up of 13 amino acids. After removal of 6 bases from V and 5 bases from J, the junction contained 5 bases not matched to a gene. This chain's CDR3 is CACPGQGNNEQFF. In nucleotides, the CDR3 is TGTGCCTGCCCGGGACAGGGAAACAATGAGCAGTTCTTC.

This chain links TRBV4-1 with TRBJ2-7; no firm D call. The V end was cut by 4 bases, the J end by 3 bases, with 25 bases between. Germline values: CDR1 MGHRA, CDR2 YSYEKL. This CDR3 region has 18 residues. CDR3 DNA: TGCGCCAGCAGCCCCACCTCGTCGTCGGCAGGCCGCCGCTACGAGCAGTACTTC. Translating it yields CASSPTSSSAGRRYEQYF.

This sequence joins TRBV27 and TRBJ1-2, with TRBD1 identical over 11 bases. Germline V gene sequence: CDR1 MNHEY, CDR2 SMNVEV (reference sequence). With V trimmed by 0 bases and J by 4 bases, 1 base remained unmatched. The CDR3 loop spans 15 amino acids. The DNA for the CDR3 is TGTGCCAGCAGTTTATCGGGGACAGGGGGCTATGGCTACACCTTC. This encodes CASSLSGTGGYGYTF.

Details on this clone: The CDR3 does not close with the conserved phenylalanine or tryptophan, likely indicating a read error. V and J are TRBV27 and TRBJ2-7, with 12 bases fitting TRBD2. The CDR3 covers 15 residues. Germline values: CDR1 MNHEY, CDR2 SMNVEV (reference sequence). The CDR3 is CASSLTSGGSNEQYL. CDR3 in DNA: TGTGCCAGCAGTTTGACTAGCGGGGGCTCCAACGAGCAGTACTTA.

The table lists this clone with a count of one. The V gene is TRBV11-2, the J gene TRBJ2-5; 8 nucleotides agree with TRBD1. This CDR3 is built from 13 residues. V was clipped by 5 bases and J by 3 bases; unmatched bases: 2. The germline V gene has CDR1 SGHAT and CDR2 FQNNGV. CDR3 residues: CASSPTGEETQYF. In nucleotides, the CDR3 is TGTGCCAGCAGCCCGACAGGGGAAGAGACCCAGTACTTC.

The gene calls are TRBV27 and TRBJ2-1, with no clear D. The CDR3 covers 12 residues. CDR1 MNHEY and CDR2 SMNVEV come from the germline V gene (reference sequence). V lost 7 bases, J lost 6 bases, and 10 bases lay in between. The CDR3 DNA reads as TGTGCCAGCACCGCTTTCAGCAATGAGCAGTTCTTC. Amino acids: CASTAFSNEQFF.